Listed here are 8 T cell receptor beta chains from one sample, sequenced in a study of vaccination and CD4 T cells after COVID-19. Indicated treatment: approximately 10-day PBMC culture with coronavirus spike peptide pools or control peptides (ViraFEST assay). These receptors' targets are unknown. The Oncomine TCR Beta short-read assay generated sequence data from the DNA of cultured CD4+ T cells. Each CDR3 protein gets one entry after TCRdb re-called the PCR reads with MiXCR. The sample records just over 9,500 distinct CDR3 sequences, around 53% being singletons. The sequenced sample was CD4+ T cells from blood, cultured in vitro. Source of these receptors: a human donor who had recovered from COVID-19.

The chain recombines TRBV10-1 with TRBJ1-5, with D possibly being TRBD1 (5 bases). V was shortened by 7 bases and J by 0 bases, with 13 bases between the two germline ends. From germline, CDR1 is WNHNN and CDR2 SYGVQD (reference sequence). The CDR3 runs 15 residues. The CDR3: CASKATDFSNQPQHF. CDR3 nucleotides: TGCGCCAGCAAAGCGACAGATTTTAGCAATCAGCCCCAGCATTTT.

V usage is TRBV6-1 and J usage is TRBJ2-7; 14 nucleotides agree with TRBD2. CDR1 and CDR2 (germline): MNHNS, SASEGT. The length of the CDR3 is 16 residues. V lost 6 bases, J lost 0 bases, and 4 bases stayed unmatched. CDR3 protein: CASRGTSGGHSYEQYF. The CDR3 region has the DNA TGTGCCAGCAGGGGGACTAGCGGGGGCCACTCCTACGAGCAGTACTTC.

V and J are TRBV6-2 or TRBV6-3 and TRBJ2-3; D may be TRBD1 or TRBD2 (5 bases each). The V gene's germline CDR1 is MNHEY and CDR2 SVGEGT. V was pared by 6 bases and J by 3 bases, with 13 bases between. The CDR3 extends over 14 amino acids. CDR3 sequence reads: CASRTGPGTDTQYF. The DNA of the CDR3 is TGTGCCAGCAGGACGGGACCGGGGACAGATACGCAGTATTTT.

V is TRBV10-3 and J is TRBJ2-1; 14 bases map to TRBD2. This CDR3 contains 17 residues. V trimming: 4 bases; J trimming: 0 bases; junction bases outside the gene matches: 2. The germline V gene has CDR1 ENHRY and CDR2 SYGVKD. Written as DNA, the CDR3 is TGTGCCATCAGTGTGACTAGCGGGGGGGCCTCCTACAATGAGCAGTTCTTC. Protein: CAISVTSGGASYNEQFF.

This clonotype was seen a few times. V and J are TRBV19 and TRBJ1-1; D call uncertain. With 2 bases removed from V and 4 bases from J, the gap between germline ends came to 11 bases. This CDR3 region has 14 residues. Germline lookup yields CDR1 LNHDA and CDR2 SQIVND (reference sequence). CDR3 protein: CASSITGKLTEAFF. In nucleotides, the CDR3 is TGTGCCAGTAGTATAACGGGGAAGCTCACTGAAGCTTTCTTT. Using reference TRBV19 and TRBJ1-1 for the parts outside the CDR3, the full variable domain is DGGITQSPKYLFRKEGQNVTLSCEQNLNHDAMYWYRQDPGQGLRLIYYSQIVNDFQKGDIAEGYSVSREKKESFPLTVTSAQKNPTAFYLCASSITGKLTEAFFGQGTRLTVV.

This clonotype was observed a few times. The chain employs TRBV10-3 and TRBJ1-2, with 8 bases lining up with TRBD1. The V segment lost 6 bases and the J segment 3 bases; nucleotides outside the gene matches: 3. Per the germline V gene, CDR1 is ENHRY and CDR2 is SYGVKD. The CDR3 spans 13 residues. The CDR3 sequence is CAIRGQEDYGYTF. CDR3 bases: TGTGCCATCAGGGGACAGGAGGACTATGGCTACACCTTC.

The chain couples TRBV6-4 to TRBJ2-1; D is possibly TRBD2 (6 bases). Between the trimmed V and J ends, which lost 5 bases and 1 base, there was a span of 27 bases. The CDR3 has 20 amino acids. From germline, CDR1 is MRHNA and CDR2 SNTAGT. CDR3 amino acids: CASSRWDSTTPRESYNEQFF. CDR3 nucleotides: TGTGCCAGCAGTCGATGGGACTCAACTACCCCGAGAGAGTCCTACAATGAGCAGTTCTTC.

This clonotype was observed a handful of times. The chain uses TRBV25-1 and TRBJ2-7, with TRBD1 matching over 10 bases. The germline V gene has CDR1 MGHDK and CDR2 SYGVNS. J lost 2 bases, V lost 3 bases, and 4 bases had no gene match. CDR3 length equals 15 residues. The CDR3 reads CASSDPGTGAYEQYF. The CDR3 nucleotides read TGTGCCAGCAGTGACCCCGGGACAGGGGCCTACGAGCAGTACTTC.